These 5 T cell receptor beta chains were all obtained from the same sample, sequenced in a study of cytomegalovirus exposure and HLA in healthy donors. The PCR ran on 60 Vbeta and 13 Jbeta primers. Clones were read by immunoSEQ multiplex PCR, and TCRdb kept only the in-frame ones, dropping some. The sample has over 110,000 clones; around 82% are singletons. The source material was PBMCs. These receptors came from a woman between 40 and 55 years old in good health and CMV-seropositive.

V and J are TRBV28 and TRBJ2-1; 7 nucleotides agree with TRBD2. With V trimmed by 6 bases and J by 10 bases, 15 bases remained unmatched. This CDR3 has 15 residues. Germline V lookup: CDR1 MDHEN, CDR2 SYDVKM. The CDR3 loop reads CASSGTGAGEEEQFF. The CDR3 region has the DNA TGTGCCAGCAGCGGCACCGGGGCGGGAGAAGAAGAGCAGTTCTTC.

A few counts support this clone. The chain is built from TRBV19 and TRBJ1-1, with 12 bases aligning to TRBD1. V dropped 5 bases and J dropped 6; count of bases not matched to a gene: 10. Per germline, CDR1 LNHDA and CDR2 SQIVND (reference sequence). This CDR3 has 16 residues. As DNA, the CDR3 is TGTGCCAGTAGTTCCGGGACAGGGGGCTGGTCTGCTGAAGCTTTCTTT. This codes for CASSSGTGGWSAEAFF.

V is TRBV7-8 and J is TRBJ2-3, with TRBD2 identical over 7 bases. The CDR3 has 15 residues. J lost 6 bases, V lost 5 bases, and 11 bases had no gene match. Looked up from germline, CDR1 is SGHVS and CDR2 is FQNEAQ. Written as DNA, the CDR3 is TGTGCCAGCAGCATCTGGACTAGTCGGGGGGATACGCAGTATTTT. It yields the protein CASSIWTSRGDTQYF.

The chain has TRBV28 and TRBJ2-7; 7 nucleotides align to TRBD1. The CDR3 consists of 15 residues. CDR1 and CDR2 from the germline V gene are MDHEN and SYDVKM. V shed 6 bases, J shed 0 bases, and the junction held 8 bases outside the gene matches. As DNA, the CDR3 is TGTGCCAGCAGCCTGGGACAGCCTACCTCCTACGAGCAGTACTTC. It encodes CASSLGQPTSYEQYF.

The J gene is TRBJ1-2, the V gene TRBV27; 7 bases are shared with TRBD1. CDR1 and CDR2 from the germline V gene are MNHEY and SMNVEV (reference sequence). V lost 2 bases and J lost 4; bases outside the gene matches: 4. CDR3 size: 14 residues. The CDR3 nucleotides are TGTGCCAGCAGTTTAAGTTCAGGGGGCTATGGCTACACCTTC. Its protein is CASSLSSGGYGYTF.